This record looks at one TCR beta chain sequence and its context. A much larger clone lies one base from this, so it may be a read error. The germline CDR1 and CDR2 sequences are KGHDR and SFDVKD. The CDR3 sequence is 13 residues long. The sample belongs to a study of T-cell reconstitution after alpha-beta-depleted transplantation in children. A library of TCRbeta sequences, prepared with unique molecular identifiers, was generated. TCRdb fed the PCR reads into MiXCR, producing one record per CDR3 protein. The table lists a few hundred thousand distinct CDR3 sequences, about an eighth of them singletons.

J is TRBJ2-2 and V is TRBV24-1; no definite D call. The sequence derives from a human donor who donated a stem cell graft to a child with Fanconi anemia. Sequencing used PBMCs, obtained from the stem cell graft. CDR3 DNA sequence: TGTGCCACCATTGATCCGCCGGGCGGGGAGCTGTTTTTT. Its protein product is CATIDPPGGELFF.